These 20 T cell receptor beta chains originate from one sample sequenced in a study of blood T cells in healthy people across ages (dated by TCRdb to the mid-2010s). Library preparation used 5' RACE. Sequenced on an Illumina HiSeq 2500. A second PCR of 7 to 11 cycles was run with a J-beta primer mix and a sample-barcoded 5' primer. The public reads were reanalyzed by TCRdb: fastp trimming at Q25, MiXCR alignment, in-frame beta chains only. Rows matching on CDR3 protein sequence are summarized as one entry with the most common DNA and genes. The sample records fewer than 800,000 distinct CDR3 sequences, around a fifth of which are singletons. The ten largest clones capture 3% to 4% of the sample. Sequenced: blood. The receptors were sampled from a man aged 70 or older in good health.

The chain joins TRBV25-1 to TRBJ2-2; no clear D. Trimming removed 0 bases at V and 9 bases at J, with 2 bases between. This CDR3 spans 11 amino acids. CDR1 and CDR2 from the germline V gene are MGHDK and SYGVNS. The CDR3 loop reads CASSEYRELFF. CDR3 in DNA: TGTGCCAGCAGTGAATACCGGGAGCTGTTTTTT.

In this sample, this clonotype turned up a few times. With a much larger clone just one base away, this may be a read error. CDR3 coding DNA: TGTGCCAGCAGTTACGGGGAGACCCGGTACTTC. It yields the protein CASSYGETRYF. The chain recombines TRBV6-2 or TRBV6-3 with TRBJ2-5, with D perhaps TRBD2 (5 bases). CDR1 is MNHEY, CDR2 SVGEGT, per germline. The CDR3 has 11 amino acids.

The rearrangement joins TRBV29-1 to TRBJ2-5, with 13 bases that match TRBD2. The ends lost 1 base at V and 5 bases at J; junction bases unmatched: 13. The CDR3 length is 18 residues. Germline loops: CDR1 SQVTM, CDR2 ANQGSEA. The CDR3 bases are TGCAGCGTTGAAGGACAGGGCAGGACTAGCGGGAGTCTGGAGACCCAGTACTTC. It is translated as CSVEGQGRTSGSLETQYF.

This clonotype was counted a few times. The rearrangement joins TRBV11-2 to TRBJ2-1; possibly TRBD1 or TRBD2 for D (5 bases each). This CDR3 is 16 amino acids long. Germline CDR1 SGHAT, CDR2 FQNNGV. The V and J ends lost 0 bases and 7 bases respectively, with 16 bases between them. The CDR3 reads CASSLDGATSVNEQFF. In DNA form, the CDR3 reads TGTGCCAGCAGCTTAGACGGGGCCACGTCAGTAAATGAGCAGTTCTTC.

This clonotype was recorded a few times. The chain links TRBV20-1 to TRBJ1-1, with D perhaps matching TRBD1 (5 bases). This CDR3 region has 13 residues. With 6 bases removed from V and 0 bases from J, the gap between germline ends came to 11 bases. Germline V gene data show CDR1 as DFQATT and CDR2 as SNEGSKA (reference sequence). CDR3 sequence: CSAPGRLNTEAFF. In nucleotides, the CDR3 is TGCAGTGCCCCGGGACGGTTGAACACTGAAGCTTTCTTT.

About this clonotype: The junction departs from the called germline gene at one end, perhaps through a read error. V usage is TRBV27 and J usage is TRBJ2-3; 7 nucleotides match TRBD1. This CDR3 has 14 residues. CDR1 MNHEY and CDR2 SMNVEV come from the germline V gene (reference sequence). The DNA for the CDR3 is TGTGCCAGCAGTTCGACAGGGAGCACAGATACGCGGTATTTT. This codes for CASSSTGSTDTRYF.

This clonotype was counted ten times or more. The rearrangement links TRBV4-3 to TRBJ2-7, with 10 nucleotides matching TRBD2. Germline V gene data show CDR1 as LGHNA and CDR2 as YSLEER. V lost 0 bases and J lost 3; bases outside the gene matches: 8. The CDR3 consists of 17 residues. DNA of the CDR3: TGCGCCAGCAGCCAAGATATAGGGGCTAGCGGGGGCTACGAGCAGTACTTC. As protein: CASSQDIGASGGYEQYF.

This clonotype appeared a few times. The V gene is TRBV20-1, the J gene TRBJ1-2; D ambiguous. Per the germline V gene, CDR1 is DFQATT and CDR2 is SNEGSKA (reference sequence). The CDR3 extends over 11 amino acids. Trimming cost V 3 bases and J 6 bases, with 8 bases left between them. This chain's CDR3 is CSARAGHGYTF. The DNA for the CDR3 is TGCAGTGCTAGGGCGGGCCATGGCTACACCTTC.

This chain links TRBV12-3 or TRBV12-4 with TRBJ2-3; D might be TRBD1 (5 bases). CDR3 length: 15 residues. Trimming left V 3 bases short and J 3 bases short, with 13 bases between. CDR3 amino acids: CASSLGQSRTDTQYF. The DNA for the CDR3 is TGTGCCAGCAGTTTGGGGCAGAGCAGGACAGATACGCAGTATTTT.

The chain is built from TRBV5-6 and TRBJ2-3, with TRBD2 as a possible D gene (7 bases). The length of the CDR3 is 17 residues. V was pared by 1 base and J by 4 bases, with 19 bases between. Germline CDR1 reads SGHDT; CDR2 reads YYEEEE. The CDR3 here is CASSLRLGGRNADTQYF. The CDR3 DNA follows: TGTGCCAGCAGCTTGCGCCTCGGGGGGCGTAACGCAGATACGCAGTATTTT.

This clonotype was seen only a few times. The CDR3 region is CSARDPRGTSGRARDTQYF. CDR3 nucleotide sequence: TGCAGTGCTAGAGATCCCCGAGGGACTAGCGGGAGGGCCAGAGATACGCAGTATTTT. This chain links TRBV20-1 with TRBJ2-3; 16 positions match TRBD2. CDR3 length equals 19 residues. The J segment lost 5 bases and the V segment lost 0 bases, leaving 11 bases of the junction unmatched. From germline, CDR1 is DFQATT and CDR2 SNEGSKA (reference sequence).

The V gene is TRBV28, the J gene TRBJ2-3, with D hard to call. Germline V gene lookup returns CDR1 MDHEN and CDR2 SYDVKM. Deletions cut 6 bases from V and 4 bases from J, with 17 bases between. This CDR3 has 15 residues. The CDR3 DNA is TGTGCCAGCAGAGGACCACCGTTGTTAGCAGATACGCAGTATTTT. Amino acids: CASRGPPLLADTQYF.

CDR3: CSVETAGGQETQYF. As DNA, the CDR3 is TGCAGCGTTGAAACAGCGGGGGGACAAGAGACCCAGTACTTC. This sequence joins TRBV29-1 and TRBJ2-5; TRBD2 agrees at 9 bases. The germline CDR1 and CDR2 sequences are SQVTM and ANQGSEA. CDR3 size: 14 residues. Losses at the gene ends were 2 bases for V and 2 bases for J; bases not matched to a gene: 3.

V gene TRBV6-2 or TRBV6-3 combines with J gene TRBJ2-5, with 7 bases that match TRBD2. The J call could be wrong; TRBJ2-1 is a better fit for the DNA end. Per germline, CDR1 MNHEY and CDR2 SVGEGT. The CDR3 is made up of 14 amino acids. CDR3: CASEPLGTTQRQFF. CDR3 sequence (DNA): TGTGCCAGCGAACCCCTGGGGACTACCCAGAGGCAGTTCTTC.

A few counts support this clonotype. J is TRBJ2-4 and V is TRBV29-1, with 11 nucleotides matching TRBD1. CDR1 is SQVTM and CDR2 is ANQGSEA in the germline V gene. The trim removed 4 bases at V and 7 bases at J, leaving 6 bases unmatched. The CDR3 is made up of 14 amino acids. The CDR3 sequence: CSVVGQGAFNIQYF. The CDR3 DNA reads TGCAGCGTTGTCGGACAGGGGGCGTTTAACATTCAGTACTTC.

V gene TRBV20-1 combines with J gene TRBJ1-6; a weak D match, TRBD1 (6 bases). Germline V gives CDR1 DFQATT, CDR2 SNEGSKA (reference sequence). CDR3 size: 13 residues. The CDR3 sequence: CNPRSRGNSPLHF. CDR3 sequence (DNA): TGCAACCCGAGATCCAGGGGTAATTCACCCCTCCACTTT.

The rearrangement links TRBV29-1 to TRBJ2-7; D is uncertain. The CDR3 spans 13 residues. Deletions cut 6 bases from V and 3 bases from J, with 15 bases between. Germline V gives CDR1 SQVTM, CDR2 ANQGSEA. CDR3 residues: CSVALGQYYEQYF. The CDR3 bases are TGCAGCGTCGCGTTAGGGCAGTACTACGAGCAGTACTTC.

The rearrangement links TRBV20-1 to TRBJ2-5, with D perhaps assigned TRBD1 or TRBD2 (5 bases each). Trimming stripped 0 bases from V and 5 bases from J, with 16 bases between. Germline V CDR1 and CDR2: DFQATT, SNEGSKA (reference sequence). This CDR3 spans 15 amino acids. The CDR3 DNA reads as TGCAGTGCTAGAGATCAGGGTCGTAGCGTGGAGACCCAGTACTTC. It translates to CSARDQGRSVETQYF.

The chain has TRBV28 and TRBJ2-3; the match to TRBD2 covers 9 bases. After removal of 1 base from V and 5 bases from J, the junction contained 10 bases not matched to a gene. Germline CDR1 MDHEN, CDR2 SYDVKM. This CDR3 contains 17 residues. DNA of the CDR3: TGTGCCAGCAGTTTATCCCTAGCGGGGCGAACCCGAGATACGCAGTATTTT. This gives the protein CASSLSLAGRTRDTQYF.

The chain carries TRBV12-3 or TRBV12-4 and TRBJ1-2; 9 nucleotides line up with TRBD1. The CDR3 is 15 amino acids. V lost 5 bases and J lost 7; bases outside the gene matches: 11. The CDR3: CASSLGTGTFPGYTF. The DNA of the CDR3 is TGTGCCAGCAGTCTCGGGACAGGGACATTCCCTGGCTACACCTTC.